This TCR beta chain was obtained from a study of CD8+CD57+ T cells in acquired aplastic anemia. Across the study: DNA per sorted CD4+ or CD8+ sample ranged about 0.19 to 30 ug, averaging around 3.2 ug. Overall study results and limits: Between the patient and control groups, CD8+ Simpson's diversity did not differ significantly.

V was shortened by 0 bases and J by 2 bases, with 8 bases between the two germline ends. Per the germline V gene, CDR1 is WNHNN and CDR2 is SYGVQD (reference sequence). The CDR3 sequence is 14 residues long. This clonotype was counted once. The antigen is not known. All sequencing subjects had displayed CD8+CD57+ cell expansion on flow cytometry. The cohort consisted entirely of patients having severe acquired aplastic anemia. Blood was sampled before the patients had received any therapy. TCR beta VDJ and CDR3 profiles were obtained from a genomic DNA template. Via MiXCR, TCRdb re-called the reads, giving one row per CDR3 protein. The sample has 180,000 or so distinct CDR3 sequences, under 50% seen once; the top ten hold about 2%.

The chain links TRBV10-1 to TRBJ2-7, with TRBD1 as a possible D gene (6 bases). Sample: sorted CD4+, CD8+, or CD8+CD57+ T cells (not recorded which) from PBMCs. The source is a human donor with aplastic anemia. Here the CDR3 reads CASSESTGTYEQYF. The CDR3 DNA is TGCGCCAGCAGTGAGTCGACAGGAACCTACGAGCAGTACTTC.